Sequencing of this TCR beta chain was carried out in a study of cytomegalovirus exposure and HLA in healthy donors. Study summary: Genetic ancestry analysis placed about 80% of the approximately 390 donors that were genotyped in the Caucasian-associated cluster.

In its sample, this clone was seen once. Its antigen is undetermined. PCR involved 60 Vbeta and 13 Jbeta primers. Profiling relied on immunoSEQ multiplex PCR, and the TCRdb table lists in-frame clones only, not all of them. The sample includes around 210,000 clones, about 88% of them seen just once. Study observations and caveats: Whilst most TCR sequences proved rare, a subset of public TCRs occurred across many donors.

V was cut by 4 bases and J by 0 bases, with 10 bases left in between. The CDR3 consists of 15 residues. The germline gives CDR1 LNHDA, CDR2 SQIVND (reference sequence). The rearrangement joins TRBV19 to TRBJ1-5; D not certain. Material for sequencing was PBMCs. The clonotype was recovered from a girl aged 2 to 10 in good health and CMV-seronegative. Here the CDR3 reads CASSKLRPSNQPQHF. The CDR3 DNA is TGTGCCAGTAGTAAACTGCGGCCTAGCAATCAGCCCCAGCATTTT.